These 15 T cell receptor beta chains came from one sample sequenced in a study of T cell responses to AZD1222 COVID-19 vaccine. Generated by immunoSEQ multiplex PCR, the TCRdb table keeps only in-frame clones and is missing some. The data contain some 200,000 clones, 85% to 95% of them singletons. The material sequenced was peripheral blood, taken on day 0 of MenACWY control vaccination. These receptors were obtained from an adult in good health.

This chain's CDR3 is CASSLNRRGGEQFF. The CDR3 DNA reads as TGTGCCAGCAGCTTAAATAGGCGAGGAGGTGAGCAGTTCTTC. The chain couples TRBV7-3 to TRBJ2-1, with D possibly TRBD2 on 5 matching bases. The V gene's germline CDR1 is SGHTA and CDR2 FQGTGA. The V end lost 1 base, the J end lost 9 bases, and 13 bases lay between the germline ends. The CDR3 consists of 14 residues.

The V and J genes are TRBV12-3 or TRBV12-4 and TRBJ1-1; D is possibly TRBD1 (6 bases). CDR3 length equals 12 residues. The germline V and J ends were trimmed by 3 bases and 11 bases, with 13 bases remaining between them. The CDR3 nucleotides read TGTGCCAGCAGTTTGAGGGGGAATGAGGCTTTCTTT. Translation: CASSLRGNEAFF.

In this sample, this clone turned up once. V usage is TRBV2 and J usage is TRBJ2-5, with D possibly matching TRBD2 (6 bases). The V end lost 8 bases, the J end lost 5 bases, and 18 bases lay between the germline ends. The CDR3 contains 14 residues. CDR1 and CDR2 (germline): SNHLY, FYNNEI. The CDR3: CASFWGVGGETQYF. The CDR3 DNA is TGTGCCAGCTTCTGGGGGGTAGGCGGGGAGACCCAGTACTTC.

This sequence joins TRBV18 and TRBJ2-3, with a possible D match to TRBD2 (5 bases). The CDR3 has 13 amino acids. Germline V gene sequence: CDR1 KGHSH, CDR2 LQKENI. Trimming stripped 7 bases from V and 3 bases from J, with 11 bases between. This CDR3 reads CASCSSLTDTQYF. The CDR3 DNA reads TGTGCCAGCTGCTCTAGCTTAACAGATACGCAGTATTTT. Variable domain in full (rest from reference TRBV18 and TRBJ2-3): NAGVMQNPRHLVRRRGQEARLRCSPMKGHSHVYWYRQLPEEGLKFMVYLQKENIIDESGMPKERFSAEFPKEGPSILRIQQVVRGDSAAYFCASCSSLTDTQYFGPGTRLTVL.

The J gene is TRBJ2-2, the V gene TRBV2, with no clear D. Germline V gene lookup returns CDR1 SNHLY and CDR2 FYNNEI. V lost 2 bases and J 4 bases, leaving 5 bases between the germline ends. The CDR3 has 13 amino acids. The CDR3, as DNA: TGTGCCAGCAGTGAATGGAGCACCGGGGAGCTGTTTTTT. Translated: CASSEWSTGELFF. The full variable domain, rest sourced from reference TRBV2 and TRBJ2-2, is EPEVTQTPSHQVTQMGQEVILRCVPISNHLYFYWYRQILGQKVEFLVSFYNNEISEKSEIFDDQFSVERPDGSNFTLKIRSTKLEDSAMYFCASSEWSTGELFFGEGSRLTVL.

The chain couples TRBV18 to TRBJ1-1; no reliable D call. The CDR3 contains 14 residues. The ends were cut back, 3 bases at V and 0 bases at J, with 8 bases in the middle. The germline CDR1 and CDR2 sequences are KGHSH and LQKENI. The CDR3 DNA reads TGTGCCAGCTCACCGGATATAATGAACACTGAAGCTTTCTTT. Translated, it gives CASSPDIMNTEAFF.

The genes are TRBV18 and TRBJ1-3; 7 bases fit TRBD1. With 2 bases clipped from V and 2 bases from J, the junction kept 15 bases outside the gene matches. Germline V gene sequence: CDR1 KGHSH, CDR2 LQKENI. This CDR3 has 19 residues. The CDR3 region is CASSPYHSSGGKTGNTIYF. In DNA, the CDR3 is TGTGCCAGCTCACCATACCATTCGTCAGGGGGAAAGACTGGAAACACCATATATTTT. The whole variable domain, filled in from reference TRBV18 and TRBJ1-3, reads NAGVMQNPRHLVRRRGQEARLRCSPMKGHSHVYWYRQLPEEGLKFMVYLQKENIIDESGMPKERFSAEFPKEGPSILRIQQVVRGDSAAYFCASSPYHSSGGKTGNTIYFGEGSWLTVV.

The chain uses TRBV19 and TRBJ1-5; D may be TRBD1 (6 bases). Germline V CDR1 and CDR2: LNHDA, SQIVND (reference sequence). This CDR3 is built from 14 residues. V lost 6 bases and J lost 6, with 15 bases in between. As DNA, the CDR3 is TGTGCCAGTAGAGACGGGGGCACGGCTCAGCCCCAGCATTTT. Translation: CASRDGGTAQPQHF.

The rearrangement links TRBV6-1 to TRBJ1-2, with D tentatively TRBD1 (5 bases). Germline V gene data show CDR1 as MNHNS and CDR2 as SASEGT. The CDR3 consists of 15 residues. Trimming cost V 2 bases and J 1 base, with 11 bases left between them. The CDR3 DNA reads TGTGCCAGCAGTGAACTGGGCAGGGATAACTATGGCTACACCTTC. Its protein is CASSELGRDNYGYTF.

The J gene is TRBJ1-1, the V gene TRBV12-3 or TRBV12-4; D not certain. With 3 bases removed from V and 3 bases from J, the gap between germline ends came to 8 bases. This CDR3 comprises 13 residues. CDR3 sequence: CASSFASDTEAFF. The CDR3, as DNA: TGTGCCAGCAGTTTCGCGTCGGACACTGAAGCTTTCTTT.

V and J are TRBV2 and TRBJ1-5; D remains unclear. From germline, CDR1 is SNHLY and CDR2 FYNNEI. This CDR3 comprises 13 residues. Trimming took off 3 bases at V and 4 bases at J, with 7 bases between the two ends. The DNA of the CDR3 is TGTGCCAGCAGTGAGGGTTGGAATCAGCCCCAGCATTTT. Translated, it gives CASSEGWNQPQHF.

The chain is built from TRBV19 and TRBJ2-4; perhaps TRBD2 as D (6 bases). The V and J ends lost 3 bases and 6 bases respectively, with 6 bases between them. The germline gives CDR1 LNHDA, CDR2 SQIVND (reference sequence). The CDR3 extends over 12 amino acids. CDR3 sequence (DNA): TGTGCCAGTAGTATGGGAGGAAACATTCAGTACTTC. It translates to CASSMGGNIQYF.

The chain uses TRBV7-2 and TRBJ2-3; 7 bases line up with TRBD1. With V trimmed by 5 bases and J by 6 bases, 8 bases remained unmatched. Germline V lookup: CDR1 SGHTA, CDR2 FQGNSA. The CDR3 is 14 amino acids. CDR3 DNA sequence: TGTGCCAGCAGCATCTTTAGGGGGCTGGATACGCAGTATTTT. It codes for CASSIFRGLDTQYF.

The V gene is TRBV4-2, the J gene TRBJ1-4, with unresolved D. Trimming left V 0 bases short and J 5 bases short, with 10 bases between. CDR3 size: 15 residues. Germline V gives CDR1 LGHNA, CDR2 YNFKEQ. CDR3 DNA sequence: TGTGCCAGCAGCCAAGATAGGGCCGGGAATGAAAAACTGTTTTTT. Protein sequence: CASSQDRAGNEKLFF.

The V and J genes are TRBV7-3 and TRBJ2-2, with 7 bases fitting TRBD1. V trimming: 2 bases; J trimming: 2 bases; junction bases outside the gene matches: 8. Germline CDR1 SGHTA, CDR2 FQGTGA. CDR3 length: 17 residues. CDR3 amino acids: CASSLFPTGPNTGELFF. The CDR3 coding sequence is TGTGCCAGCAGCTTATTCCCGACAGGGCCCAACACCGGGGAGCTGTTTTTT.